This T cell receptor beta chain was sequenced in a study of blood T cell repertoires in COVID-19 (dated by TCRdb to about 2020). About the investigation overall: Samples covering the acute and convalescent phases of COVID-19 were provided by collaborators in the United States, Italy and Spain. The material from the prospective study consisted of cDNA or gDNA derived from T cells, B-cell-depleted T cells, or PBMCs. Subjects who had been exposed to COVID-19, were actively infected with it, or had recovered from it provided the deeply sampled blood TCRbeta repertoires that made up the dataset. The repertoires were released in a freely available public database meant as a resource for research on the immune response to SARS-CoV-2. Samples came from the ongoing ImmuneRACE study (first 160 participants) plus 1,254 subjects from 6 global collaborators. Nearly every sample came with metadata listing a de-identified subject ID, COVID-19 status, age in years and sex. Where available, HLA class I and class II types were obtained from metadata supplied by the sample provider rather than from assay-based typing. Study-wide conclusions, independent of this receptor: The quantity of clinical and demographic metadata differed by source and by participant and was supplied without curation.

The immunoSEQ Assay, a bias-controlled multiplex PCR, was used to amplify TCRbeta CDR3 regions from genomic DNA. The original methods were these. The number of nucleated cells in each sample was estimated from the amplification of reference gene primers within the assay. To quantify the absolute abundance of each unique TCRbeta CDR3 rearrangement, sequence reads were collapsed and filtered. Productive Simpson clonality was computed per sample as the square root of Simpson's diversity index over productive rearrangements. TCRdb mirrors the immuneACCESS table, restricted to in-frame sequences. Some clones are absent from its copies; in checked studies, under half trace to an unresolved V gene, and the reason for the others is unknown. Clonal size and the V and J genes are those of that table, whereas D and trimming came from the DNA. The sample data list around 85,000 clones, and 87% of these were observed just once. About 5.2% of the sample is in the top ten clones.

The collaborating institutions used their own protocols to collect whole blood in K2EDTA tubes. For TCRbeta analysis, collaborators shipped samples in one of three forms: frozen whole blood, isolated PBMCs, or DNA extracted from either of those sample types. The germline V gene supplies CDR1 SGHNT and CDR2 YENEEA. There are 13 amino acids in the CDR3, from cysteine to phenylalanine inclusive. Of all the DNA, just the CDR3 is kept, 39 bases in frame from base 1. Trimming removed 5 bases from V and 7 bases from J; the gene matches leave 8 bases unexplained. Comment on this clone: There is no known antigen for this receptor. No per-base quality is available; no much larger clone lies one base away.

This TCR was sampled from a man in his sixties with acute or convalescent COVID-19. The chain links TRBV11-3 with TRBJ2-7; TRBD2 aligns with 7 central bases. Sequencing used peripheral blood. The DNA reads TGTGCCAGCAGCCGGGGGAGGGGCGGTGAGCAGTACTTC. Protein translation: CASSRGRGGEQYF.